The 21 T cell receptor beta chains given below trace back to one sample, sequenced in a study of blood T cells in healthy people across ages. Then a second PCR, running roughly 6 to 11 cycles, was carried out with a sample-barcoded 5' primer and a J-beta primer mix. TCRdb recomputed calls from the 5' RACE reads with MiXCR, one row per CDR3 protein. The top ten hold around 18% of the sample, which has fewer than 1,000,000 distinct CDR3 sequences, more than 35% seen once. The sample comprised blood. These receptors all come from a man aged 80 or over in good health.

Comments on this clonotype: A much bigger clone sits one base away, suggesting this may be a read error. The gene calls are TRBV7-2 and TRBJ2-3; D possibly corresponds to TRBD1 (6 bases). Germline assignment: CDR1 SGHTA and CDR2 FQGNSA. This CDR3 has 15 amino acids. V was pared by 1 base and J by 4 bases, with 12 bases between. The CDR3 DNA reads as TGTGCCAGCAGCTTAGACTGGACAGACGCAGATACGCAGTATTTT. It specifies CASSLDWTDADTQYF.

This clonotype was found once. The chain couples TRBV29-1 to TRBJ2-3; the D gene is possibly TRBD1 (6 bases). The CDR3 has 13 amino acids. Germline assignment: CDR1 SQVTM and CDR2 ANQGSEA. The V end lost 8 bases, the J end lost 6 bases, and 18 bases lay between the germline ends. The CDR3 DNA reads TGCAGCTCCCGGGACAATTCTCCTGATACGCAGTATTTT. This gives the protein CSSRDNSPDTQYF.

Only a few counts were recorded for this clonotype. V and J are TRBV2 and TRBJ2-3; D is undetermined. The CDR3 is 14 amino acids. V dropped 9 bases and J dropped 2 bases, with 15 bases sitting between them. CDR1 and CDR2 from the germline V gene are SNHLY and FYNNEI. The DNA for the CDR3 is TGTGCCAGTTTCAAAGAGGCTTACACAGATACGCAGTATTTT. It yields the protein CASFKEAYTDTQYF.

V usage is TRBV7-2 and J usage is TRBJ1-2; no reliable D call. CDR1 and CDR2 (germline): SGHTA, FQGNSA. V lost 6 bases, J lost 4 bases, and 15 bases lay in between. The CDR3 has 14 amino acids. The CDR3 is CASRNGPSGYGYTF. In nucleotides, the CDR3 is TGTGCCAGCAGAAACGGACCCAGCGGCTATGGCTACACCTTC.

This clonotype was seen repeatedly, ten times or more. The chain is built from TRBV12-3 or TRBV12-4 and TRBJ2-7, with TRBD2 matching over 10 bases. V trimming: 6 bases; J trimming: 4 bases; junction bases outside the gene matches: 9. There are 15 residues in the CDR3. In nucleotides, the CDR3 is TGTGCCAGCAGCTTATCTAGCGGGAGTAGTTACGAGCAGTACTTC. It codes for CASSLSSGSSYEQYF.

A few counts support this clonotype. The chain links TRBV7-9 to TRBJ2-1, with 11 positions matching TRBD2. Per germline, CDR1 SEHNR and CDR2 FQNEAQ (reference sequence). The CDR3 length is 15 residues. The ends lost 5 bases at V and 5 bases at J; junction bases unmatched: 5. CDR3 DNA: TGTGCCAGCAGCCCCGGGACTAGCGGACACAATGAGCAGTTCTTC. Translated, it gives CASSPGTSGHNEQFF.

Notes on this clonotype: It may be a read error: a sequence one base away is much more abundant. The V and J genes are TRBV12-3 or TRBV12-4 and TRBJ2-5; 8 bases map to TRBD2. The CDR3 consists of 13 residues. Trimming removed 7 bases from V and 5 bases from J; junction bases left unmatched: 6. DNA for the CDR3: TGTGCCAGCACCGGACTAGCTCAGGAGACCCAGTACTTC. Translating gives CASTGLAQETQYF.

The chain combines TRBV7-2 with TRBJ1-4; the D is unclear. Germline CDR1 is SGHTA and CDR2 is FQGNSA. The CDR3 is made up of 18 amino acids. V gave up 0 bases and J gave up 0 bases, with 14 bases separating them. The DNA of the CDR3 is TGTGCCAGCAGCTTAGCTTCCACAGCGACCGCAACTAATGAAAAACTGTTTTTT. Translated, it gives CASSLASTATATNEKLFF.

The V gene is TRBV20-1, the J gene TRBJ2-5; D is unclear. V was shortened by 7 bases and J by 1 base, with 7 bases between the two germline ends. The CDR3 consists of 11 residues. Per the germline V gene, CDR1 is DFQATT and CDR2 is SNEGSKA (reference sequence). CDR3 sequence reads: CSELGQETQYF. CDR3 DNA: TGCAGTGAGCTCGGCCAAGAGACCCAGTACTTC.

On this clonotype: A read error may be the cause here, since a much bigger clone is one base away. The gene calls are TRBV25-1 and TRBJ1-4, with D maybe TRBD1 (6 bases). CDR1 is MGHDK and CDR2 is SYGVNS in the germline V gene. This CDR3 has 14 residues. This CDR3 reads CAGSEGTGYEKLFF. As DNA, the CDR3 is TGTGCCGGCAGTGAAGGTACAGGGTATGAAAAACTGTTTTTT.

The CDR3 here is CSVNRQGMTDTQYF. DNA of the CDR3: TGCAGCGTTAACAGACAGGGGATGACAGATACGCAGTATTTT. V usage is TRBV29-1 and J usage is TRBJ2-3, with 8 nucleotides matching TRBD1. The CDR3 sequence is 14 residues long. With V trimmed by 5 bases and J by 3 bases, 7 bases remained unmatched. Germline CDR1 SQVTM, CDR2 ANQGSEA.

A few counts support this clonotype. The J gene is TRBJ2-7, the V gene TRBV5-1, with 7 positions matching TRBD1. Germline CDR1 and CDR2: SGHRS and YFSETQ. The CDR3 has 15 residues. V lost 2 bases to trimming and J lost 3 bases; unmatched junction nucleotides: 8. In DNA form, the CDR3 reads TGCGCCAGCAGCTTCAACCTAGCAGGGGGCTACGAGCAGTACTTC. Its protein is CASSFNLAGGYEQYF. Supplemented by reference TRBV5-1 and TRBJ2-7, the full variable domain reads KAGVTQTPRYLIKTRGQQVTLSCSPISGHRSVSWYQQTPGQGLQFLFEYFSETQRNKGNFPGRFSGRQFSNSRSEMNVSTLELGDSALYLCASSFNLAGGYEQYFGPGTRLTVT.

The chain links TRBV7-2 to TRBJ1-3, with D unresolved. The CDR3 length is 11 residues. V was pared by 1 base and J by 11 bases, with 6 bases between. Germline-derived CDR1 and CDR2 are SGHTA and FQGNSA. The DNA of the CDR3 is TGTGCCAGCAGCTTAGTACGGGCCATATATTTT. It yields the protein CASSLVRAIYF.

This rearrangement joins TRBV5-1 to TRBJ2-3, with D possibly matching TRBD2 (6 bases). The CDR3 runs 14 residues. Germline loops: CDR1 SGHRS, CDR2 YFSETQ. V shed 4 bases and J shed 5 bases, with 14 bases lying between them. The CDR3 DNA sequence: TGCGCCAGCAGCCCACGACTAGACGGAGATACGCAGTATTTT. It encodes CASSPRLDGDTQYF. Variable domain in full (rest from reference TRBV5-1 and TRBJ2-3): KAGVTQTPRYLIKTRGQQVTLSCSPISGHRSVSWYQQTPGQGLQFLFEYFSETQRNKGNFPGRFSGRQFSNSRSEMNVSTLELGDSALYLCASSPRLDGDTQYFGPGTRLTVL.

This clonotype was seen only a few times. V and J are TRBV4-2 and TRBJ2-3; tentatively, D is TRBD1 or TRBD2 (7 bases each). The CDR3 has 15 residues. CDR1 is LGHNA and CDR2 is YNFKEQ in the germline V gene. The V and J ends lost 2 bases and 5 bases respectively, with 14 bases between them. The CDR3 sequence is CASSQLDREGDTQYF. CDR3 nucleotides: TGTGCCAGCAGCCAACTTGACAGGGAGGGAGATACGCAGTATTTT.

This clonotype was recorded a few times. The chain is built from TRBV28 and TRBJ2-3, with 10 bases that match TRBD2. From germline, CDR1 is MDHEN and CDR2 SYDVKM. The CDR3 sequence is 19 residues long. With 3 bases clipped from V and 5 bases from J, the junction kept 17 bases outside the gene matches. CDR3 bases: TGTGCCAGCAGTTTCCTCACTGTTGTAGGACTAGCGGCCTTAGATACGCAGTATTTT. Amino acid sequence: CASSFLTVVGLAALDTQYF.

The chain combines TRBV7-8 with TRBJ2-5; no reliable D call. CDR1 is SGHVS, CDR2 FQNEAQ, per germline. This CDR3 has 15 amino acids. V was cut by 0 bases and J by 2 bases, with 10 bases left in between. The CDR3 region has the DNA TGTGCCAGCAGCTTAGCGAAGGCCAGACAAGAGACCCAGTACTTC. It yields the protein CASSLAKARQETQYF. The variable domain in full, with the rest retrieved from reference TRBV7-8 and TRBJ2-5, is GAGVSQSPRYKVAKRGQDVALRCDPISGHVSLFWYQQALGQGPEFLTYFQNEAQLDKSGLPSDRFFAERPEGSVSTLKIQRTQQEDSAVYLCASSLAKARQETQYFGPGTRLLVL.

This clonotype was detected a few times. The chain has TRBV29-1 and TRBJ2-1, with 11 bases lining up with TRBD2. The CDR3 consists of 15 residues. J gave up 0 bases and V 4 bases, and 2 bases lay outside the gene matches. CDR1 and CDR2 (germline): SQVTM, ANQGSEA. The CDR3 DNA reads as TGCAGCGTTGCTGGGACTAGCGGCTCCTACAATGAGCAGTTCTTC. Protein product: CSVAGTSGSYNEQFF.

This clonotype was detected a few times. This chain uses TRBV29-1 with TRBJ2-7, with D possibly TRBD2 on 6 matching bases. This CDR3 spans 13 amino acids. The V gene's germline CDR1 is SQVTM and CDR2 ANQGSEA. V lost 4 bases and J lost 2, with 12 bases in between. CDR3 region: CSVGGEAPYEQYF. CDR3 DNA sequence: TGCAGCGTTGGGGGGGAGGCTCCCTACGAGCAGTACTTC.

The chain is built from TRBV27 and TRBJ2-7; D is uncertain. Per the germline V gene, CDR1 is MNHEY and CDR2 is SMNVEV (reference sequence). Trimming removed 5 bases at V and 7 bases at J, with 6 bases between. This CDR3 is 10 amino acids long. The CDR3, as DNA: TGTGCCAGCAGTCTAACAGAGCAGTACTTC. Amino acid sequence: CASSLTEQYF.

Remarks on this clonotype: Compared with germline, one end of the junction differs, possibly owing to a read error. The genes are TRBV7-9 and TRBJ1-6; TRBD1 agrees at 9 bases. Germline V gene data show CDR1 as SEHNR and CDR2 as FQNEAQ (reference sequence). This CDR3 spans 14 amino acids. CDR3 loop: CTSSLRTGDSPLHF. CDR3 nucleotides: TGTACCAGCAGCTTGAGGACAGGGGATTCACCCCTCCACTTT.